Detailed here is one T cell receptor (beta chain). Its antigen is as yet unknown. Those patients who had chemo-refractory metastatic non-small-cell lung cancer were given focal radiation along with CTLA-4 blockade through ipilimumab. This record belongs to a study of radiotherapy plus CTLA-4 blockade in lung cancer. The study's findings and limits: Radiotherapy plus ipilimumab was followed by expansion in blood of tumor-derived TCR clones.

TCRdb keeps only in-frame clones here, not all; method: immunoSEQ multiplex PCR. This repertoire shows 65,000 to 95,000 clones, over 75% found once; its top ten account for around two fifths. This receptor was taken from a human donor with non-small cell lung cancer that progressed on radiotherapy plus ipilimumab. The source material was peripheral blood, sampled from a patient treated with radiotherapy plus ipilimumab.

CDR3 amino acids: CAISVSGGAGGELFF. CDR3 nucleotide sequence: TGTGCCATCAGTGTCTCGGGGGGCGCGGGCGGGGAGCTGTTTTTT. This chain joins TRBV10-3 and TRBJ2-2, with a weak D call TRBD2 (7 bases). CDR1 and CDR2 (germline): ENHRY, SYGVKD. The length of the CDR3 is 15 residues. The ends were cut back, 4 bases at V and 7 bases at J, with 16 bases in the middle.